The subject of this entry is one TCR beta chain. Its antigen is unidentified. Method: immunoSEQ multiplex PCR; TCRdb's copy keeps in-frame clones and lacks some. The data contain 110,000 to 150,000 clones, just over 90% of them seen just once; the ten biggest clones take up about 8.6%. V gave up 1 base and J gave up 2 bases, with 9 bases separating them. The CDR3 loop spans 15 amino acids. Germline V gene lookup returns CDR1 KGHSH and CDR2 LQKENI. The entry originates in a study of T cell responses to AZD1222 COVID-19 vaccine. Study-wide background: Investigators merged groups given second doses at roughly 4 or roughly 12 weeks. Regarding the study as a whole: Spike as a whole was targeted by vaccine-associated CD4 TCRs, dominant at 160-218 and 743-854. Females outnumbered males among donors, who were mostly white British; clonal diversity was possibly underestimated. Spike-specific TCR depth and breadth grew after two AZD1222 doses.

The sequences come from peripheral blood, collected on day 0 of AZD1222 vaccination. The rearrangement joins TRBV18 to TRBJ1-5, with a possible D match to TRBD1 (6 bases). This receptor was obtained from an adult in good health. The CDR3 here is CASSPQDSGNQPQHF. The CDR3 bases are TGTGCCAGCTCACCACAGGACAGCGGCAATCAGCCCCAGCATTTT.